One sample yielded the 16 T cell receptor beta chains listed below, sequenced in a study of glioma-infiltrating T cells (dated by TCRdb to between 2015 and 2016). The listed sequencing device is Illumina MiSeq. The iRepertoire nested amplicon-rescue multiplex PCR (arm-PCR) platform was used to amplify TCR alpha and beta CDR3 regions from RNA. The raw public reads went through TCRdb reprocessing: fastp at Q25, MiXCR clone calling, in-frame beta chains kept. Each record represents a unique CDR3 protein, reported with the most common genes and DNA among its rows. The sample data list about 180,000 distinct CDR3 sequences, and roughly two fifths of these were observed just once. The biggest ten clones account for under 6.5% of the sample. Source material: glioma tissue, nonneoplastic brain tissue, or PBMCs (not recorded which). These receptors were collected from a human donor with low-grade glioma or glioblastoma, undergoing nonglioma brain surgery, or in good health (not recorded which).

In the case of this clonotype: A much larger clone lies one base from this, so it may be a read error. V usage is TRBV20-1 and J usage is TRBJ2-7, with a weak D call TRBD2 (5 bases). This CDR3 is 14 amino acids long. Between the trimmed V and J ends, which lost 5 bases and 3 bases, there was a span of 17 bases. Germline values: CDR1 DFQATT, CDR2 SNEGSKA (reference sequence). The CDR3 region has the DNA TGCAGTGCTGCCGGGAAAGAGATGCTCTACGAGCAGTACTTC. This codes for CSAAGKEMLYEQYF.

This clonotype was counted ten times or more. V and J are TRBV20-1 and TRBJ2-3; a weak D match, TRBD1 (6 bases). There are 15 residues in the CDR3. Trimming removed 6 bases from V and 4 bases from J, with 20 bases in between. Per germline, CDR1 DFQATT and CDR2 SNEGSKA (reference sequence). The CDR3 DNA sequence: TGCAGTGCCGGCCGACAGGCCCCGAGGCCAGATACGCAGTATTTT. It translates to CSAGRQAPRPDTQYF.

This clonotype showed up many times. J is TRBJ2-1 and V is TRBV20-1, with a tentative D call TRBD2 (5 bases). The CDR3 covers 14 residues. Germline loops: CDR1 DFQATT, CDR2 SNEGSKA (reference sequence). Trimming took off 6 bases at V and 4 bases at J, with 16 bases between the two ends. CDR3 sequence reads: CSAPPSQLYNEQFF. CDR3 bases: TGCAGTGCACCCCCTAGCCAGCTATACAATGAGCAGTTCTTC.

This chain uses TRBV29-1 with TRBJ2-1; D is undetermined. V dropped 4 bases and J dropped 3 bases, with 10 bases sitting between them. Germline CDR1 SQVTM, CDR2 ANQGSEA. This CDR3 region has 13 residues. The CDR3 is CSVGAVVYNEQFF. The CDR3 DNA follows: TGCAGCGTTGGGGCCGTCGTCTACAATGAGCAGTTCTTC.

This clonotype was detected only a few times. The V gene is TRBV6-6, the J gene TRBJ2-3; no definite D call. Trimming took off 2 bases at V and 6 bases at J, with 18 bases between the two ends. CDR1 MNHNY and CDR2 SVGAGI come from the germline V gene (reference sequence). The CDR3 has 16 amino acids. CDR3 DNA: TGTGCCAGCAGTTACAGGACCCCCGGTGCCTTGGATACGCAGTATTTT. It codes for CASSYRTPGALDTQYF.

Remarks on this clonotype: This may arise from a read error, as a much more abundant clone is one base away. This chain links TRBV3-1 with TRBJ2-7, with D uncertain. Germline V gene lookup returns CDR1 LGHDT and CDR2 YNNKEL (reference sequence). There are 13 residues in the CDR3. DNA for the CDR3: TGTGCCAGCAGCCAAGTACCCGGCTACGAGCAGTGCTTC. Protein product: CASSQVPGYEQCF.

This clonotype was detected only a few times. The chain is built from TRBV28 and TRBJ2-7, with 7 nucleotides matching TRBD1. J lost 4 bases, V lost 5 bases, and 17 bases had no gene match. The germline gives CDR1 MDHEN, CDR2 SYDVKM. CDR3 length equals 17 residues. CDR3 in amino acids: CASSLEKGARVSYEQYF. The CDR3 region has the DNA TGTGCCAGCAGTCTTGAAAAGGGGGCGCGGGTGTCTTACGAGCAGTACTTC.

Remarks on this clonotype: This may be a read error, as it is one base from a much larger clone. The chain carries TRBV7-3 and TRBJ2-1; D unclear. The CDR3 runs to 11 residues. V dropped 5 bases and J dropped 9 bases, with 8 bases sitting between them. Germline CDR1 reads SGHTA; CDR2 reads FQGTGA. CDR3 region: CASSRGAEQFF. The CDR3 coding sequence is TGTGCCAGCAGCCGAGGTGCTGAGCAGTTCTTC.

V and J are TRBV2 and TRBJ2-7; no clear D gene. The CDR3 has 13 amino acids. Between the trimmed V and J ends, which lost 7 bases and 1 base, there was a span of 11 bases. The germline V gene has CDR1 SNHLY and CDR2 FYNNEI. DNA of the CDR3: TGTGCCAGCAACCCTTGGAATTCCTACGAGCAGTACTTC. It is translated as CASNPWNSYEQYF.

Concerning this clonotype: This clone may be a read error of a much larger clone one base away. The V call is TRBV2, the J call TRBJ2-1; possibly TRBD1 or TRBD2 for D (5 bases each). V lost 3 bases and J 8 bases, leaving 11 bases between the germline ends. Germline V lookup: CDR1 SNHLY, CDR2 FYNNEI. The CDR3 has 13 residues. The CDR3 sequence is CASSEGEPDEQFF. The DNA of the CDR3 is TGTGCCAGCAGTGAGGGGGAGCCCGATGAGCAGTTCTTC.

On this clonotype itself: A much more abundant neighbour one base away suggests this may be a read error. Here the CDR3 DNA reads TGTGCCAGCAGCCCTAAGACAGAGACCCAGTACTTC. The encoded protein is CASSPKTETQYF. The genes are TRBV7-2 and TRBJ2-5; D remains ambiguous. The CDR3 extends over 12 amino acids. CDR1 and CDR2 (germline): SGHTA, FQGNSA. Trimming left V 5 bases short and J 4 bases short, with 8 bases between. Supplemented by reference TRBV7-2 and TRBJ2-5, the full variable domain reads GAGVSQSPSNKVTEKGKDVELRCDPISGHTALYWYRQSLGQGLEFLIYFQGNSAPDKSGLPSDRFSAERTGGSVSTLTIQRTQQEDSAVYLCASSPKTETQYFGPGTRLLVL.

Of note for this clonotype: This may come from a read error, since a much larger clone is one base off. The chain links TRBV28 to TRBJ1-5; the D gene is possibly TRBD1 (5 bases). Trimming cost V 5 bases and J 3 bases, with 20 bases left between them. CDR3 length equals 17 residues. CDR1 MDHEN and CDR2 SYDVKM come from the germline V gene. CDR3 residues: CASSPSGHLYINQPQHF. The CDR3 nucleotides read TGTGCCAGCAGTCCGAGTGGACACCTCTATATCAATCAGCCCCAGCATTTT.

The rearrangement links TRBV19 to TRBJ2-1, with 12 bases lining up with TRBD2. Germline CDR1 LNHDA, CDR2 SQIVND (reference sequence). J was trimmed by 13 bases and V by 1 base; bases with no gene match: 5. The CDR3 is 14 residues long. The CDR3 reads CASSIGLAGAGQFF. The CDR3, as DNA: TGTGCCAGTAGTATAGGACTAGCGGGAGCAGGACAGTTCTTC.

This clonotype appeared once. The J gene is TRBJ2-3, the V gene TRBV20-1; 14 nucleotides line up with TRBD2. The CDR3 consists of 15 residues. V shed 6 bases, J shed 6 bases, and the junction held 8 bases outside the gene matches. The germline gives CDR1 DFQATT, CDR2 SNEGSKA (reference sequence). The DNA for the CDR3 is TGCAGTGCGGTATCGGGACTAGCGGGAGACGATACGCAGTATTTT. Its protein product is CSAVSGLAGDDTQYF.

As to this clonotype: This may be a read error, as it is one base from a much larger clone. The V and J genes are TRBV20-1 and TRBJ2-7; 7 bases are a match to TRBD1. Unmatched junction bases numbered 6, after V lost 0 bases and J lost 1 base. The CDR3 has 15 amino acids. Per the germline V gene, CDR1 is DFQATT and CDR2 is SNEGSKA (reference sequence). CDR3 amino acids: CSARDPETGSYEQYF. CDR3 nucleotides: TGCAGTGCTAGAGATCCCGAGACAGGGTCCTACGAGCAGTACTTC.

This clonotype was seen only a few times. A read error is possible here, since a much larger clone lies one base away. The genes are TRBV6-1 and TRBJ2-1, with a weak D call TRBD1 (5 bases). The CDR3 loop spans 15 amino acids. Germline loops: CDR1 MNHNS, CDR2 SASEGT. Trimming cost V 6 bases and J 8 bases, with 20 bases left between them. CDR3 DNA sequence: TGTGCCAGCAGCCACAACATTCACCAAGGGGATGAGCAGTTCTTC. Encoded protein: CASSHNIHQGDEQFF.